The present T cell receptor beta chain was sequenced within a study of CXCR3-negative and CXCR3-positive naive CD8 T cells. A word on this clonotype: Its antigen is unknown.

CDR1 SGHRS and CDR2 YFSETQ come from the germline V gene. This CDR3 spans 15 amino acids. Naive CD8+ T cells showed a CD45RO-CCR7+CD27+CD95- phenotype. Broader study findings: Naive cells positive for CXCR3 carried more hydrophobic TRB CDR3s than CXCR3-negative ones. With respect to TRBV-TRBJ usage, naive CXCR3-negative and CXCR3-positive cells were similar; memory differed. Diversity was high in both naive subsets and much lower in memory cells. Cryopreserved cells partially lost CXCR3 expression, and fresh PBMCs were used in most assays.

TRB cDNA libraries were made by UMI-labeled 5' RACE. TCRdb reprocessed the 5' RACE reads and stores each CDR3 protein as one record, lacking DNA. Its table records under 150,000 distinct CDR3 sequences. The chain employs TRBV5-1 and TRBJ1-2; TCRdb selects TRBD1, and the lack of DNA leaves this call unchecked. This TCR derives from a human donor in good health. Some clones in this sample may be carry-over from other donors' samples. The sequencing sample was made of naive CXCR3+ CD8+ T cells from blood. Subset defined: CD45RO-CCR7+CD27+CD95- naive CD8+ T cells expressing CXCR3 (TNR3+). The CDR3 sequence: CASSLRVQGDYGYTF.